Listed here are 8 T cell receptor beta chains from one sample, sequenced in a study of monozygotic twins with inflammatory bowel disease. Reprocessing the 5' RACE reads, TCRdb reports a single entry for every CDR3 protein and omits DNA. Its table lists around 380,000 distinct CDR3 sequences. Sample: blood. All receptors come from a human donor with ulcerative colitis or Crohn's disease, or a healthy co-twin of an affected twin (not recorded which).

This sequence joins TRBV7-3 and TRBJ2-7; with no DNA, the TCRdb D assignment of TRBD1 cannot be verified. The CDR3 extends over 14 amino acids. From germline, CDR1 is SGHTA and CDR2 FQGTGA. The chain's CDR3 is CASSLGRAFYEQYF.

CDR3: CASRRQGSMTDTQYF. The chain joins TRBV5-5 to TRBJ2-3; TCRdb proposes TRBD1, but this gene call is untestable without DNA. This CDR3 comprises 15 residues. Germline V CDR1 and CDR2: SGHKS, YYEKEE (reference sequence). Full variable domain (missing parts from reference TRBV5-5 and TRBJ2-3): DAGVTQSPTHLIKTRGQQVTLRCSPISGHKSVSWYQQVLGQGPQFIFQYYEKEERGRGNFPDRFSARQFPNYSSELNVNALLLGDSALYLCASRRQGSMTDTQYFGPGTRLTVL.

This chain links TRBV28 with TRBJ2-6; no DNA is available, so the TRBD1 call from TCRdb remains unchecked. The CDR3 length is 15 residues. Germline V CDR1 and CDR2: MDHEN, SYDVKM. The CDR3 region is CASRTPAGTANVLTF.

The CDR3 spells CASGFRRLAEQYF. This chain uses TRBV27 with TRBJ2-7; the D call of TRBD2 rests on TCRdb alone, since no DNA is present to check it. The CDR3 covers 13 residues. Per the germline V gene, CDR1 is MNHEY and CDR2 is SMNVEV (reference sequence).

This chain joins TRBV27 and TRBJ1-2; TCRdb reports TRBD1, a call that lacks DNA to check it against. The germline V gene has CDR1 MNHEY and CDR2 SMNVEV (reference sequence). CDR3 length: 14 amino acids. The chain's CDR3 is CASSLQQGLVGYTF.

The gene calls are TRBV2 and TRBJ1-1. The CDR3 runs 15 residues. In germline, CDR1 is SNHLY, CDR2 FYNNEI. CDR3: CASSELAGRNTEAFF.

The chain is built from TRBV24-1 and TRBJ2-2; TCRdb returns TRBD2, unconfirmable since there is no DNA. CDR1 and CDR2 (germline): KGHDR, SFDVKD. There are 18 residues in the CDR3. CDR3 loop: CATSDLPPSGSLTGELFF.

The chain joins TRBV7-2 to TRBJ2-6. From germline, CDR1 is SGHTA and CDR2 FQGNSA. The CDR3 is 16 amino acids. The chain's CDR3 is CASSFGRVSGANVLTF.